These 5 T cell receptor beta chains share one sample of origin, sequenced in a study of PD-1 blockade in classical Hodgkin lymphoma. Time point defined: cycle 4 day 1 (C4D1), after less than 7 weeks of nivolumab. With no exception, relapse followed autologous stem cell transplantation in all patients, and brentuximab vedotin exposure varied. Profiling relied on immunoSEQ multiplex PCR, and the TCRdb table lists in-frame clones only, not all of them. The sample carries about 32,000 clones, 81% recorded once. The material was peripheral blood mononuclear cells (PBMCs), obtained before the fourth cycle of nivolumab. Receptor source: a human donor with classical Hodgkin lymphoma.

J is TRBJ2-3 and V is TRBV4-3; 10 nucleotides agree with TRBD1. The CDR3 covers 14 residues. The germline CDR1 and CDR2 sequences are LGHNA and YSLEER. J was trimmed by 6 bases and V by 3 bases; bases with no gene match: 3. The DNA of the CDR3 is TGCGCCAGCAGCCAGGGACAGGGGCGGGATACGCAGTATTTT. It specifies CASSQGQGRDTQYF.

This clone has just a few counts. The V call is TRBV14, the J call TRBJ1-3; D is undetermined. The CDR3 is 13 residues long. The germline V and J ends were trimmed by 3 bases and 0 bases, with 3 bases remaining between them. Germline CDR1 and CDR2: SGHDN and FVKESK. The CDR3 nucleotides read TGTGCCAGCAGCCAGATCTCTGGAAACACCATATATTTT. As protein: CASSQISGNTIYF.

The gene calls are TRBV9 and TRBJ1-4, with D uncertain. The CDR3 is 15 amino acids. Trimming took off 0 bases at V and 3 bases at J, with 9 bases between the two ends. Germline CDR1 and CDR2: SGDLS and YYNGEE. In nucleotides, the CDR3 is TGTGCCAGCAGCGTAGGATGGGGTTCTAATGAAAAACTGTTTTTT. As protein: CASSVGWGSNEKLFF.

V and J are TRBV7-2 and TRBJ2-3; D call uncertain. Trimming removed 5 bases from V and 4 bases from J, with 25 bases in between. The CDR3 is made up of 18 amino acids. Germline V CDR1 and CDR2: SGHTA, FQGNSA. CDR3 sequence reads: CASSPSWAISTLADTQYF. CDR3 sequence (DNA): TGTGCCAGCAGCCCTTCGTGGGCGATATCAACCCTCGCAGATACGCAGTATTTT. The whole variable domain, remainder taken from reference TRBV7-2 and TRBJ2-3, is GAGVSQSPSNKVTEKGKDVELRCDPISGHTALYWYRQSLGQGLEFLIYFQGNSAPDKSGLPSDRFSAERTGGSVSTLTIQRTQQEDSAVYLCASSPSWAISTLADTQYFGPGTRLTVL.

Written as DNA, the CDR3 is TGTGCCAGCAGCTTAGGGCGAGTGACTGAAGCTTTCTTT. This sequence encodes CASSLGRVTEAFF. The chain links TRBV11-2 to TRBJ1-1, with unresolved D. The CDR3 has 13 amino acids. V gave up 1 base and J gave up 5 bases, with 8 bases separating them. Germline V gives CDR1 SGHAT, CDR2 FQNNGV.